A selection of T cell receptor beta chains follows, all from one sample in a study of OX40 agonist ivuxolimab in advanced cancers. Measured with immunoSEQ multiplex PCR; TCRdb has only the in-frame clones, and not every one. The sample consists of some 61,000 clones, around 90% of them appearing once. The sequencing used CD4+ or CD8+ T cells sorted from blood, collected in a trial of the OX40 agonist ivuxolimab. Source of these receptors: an adult with an advanced solid tumor such as melanoma, head and neck, liver or kidney cancer. Both conserved end residues are part of each CDR3. Fields, in order: V gene, clone size, D gene, J gene, CDR3 DNA, CDR3 protein. D genes are given only for firm matches. Size tells how often a clone was seen (once, few, many) or the class of an expanded clone, and some rows leave it out.

TRBV7-2	NA	TRBD2	TRBJ2-7	TGTGCCAGCAGCTTAGCCCTGGGACTAGCGGGAGACTACGAGCAGTACTTC	CASSLALGLAGDYEQYF
TRBV6-5	NA	TRBD1	TRBJ2-1	TGTGCCAGCAGTCCGGGACAGGGAGGTCGGAATGAGCAGTTCTTC	CASSPGQGGRNEQFF
TRBV30	NA	NA	TRBJ1-1	TGTGCCTGGAGTAGAGGGAGGGCTTTCTTT	CAWSRGRAFF
TRBV7-3	NA	NA	TRBJ2-3	TGTGCCAGCAGCTTAATTGGGGGAGATACGCAGTATTTT	CASSLIGGDTQYF
TRBV18	NA	NA	TRBJ2-3	TGTGCCAGCTCAGACAGGCAATTCACAGATACGCAGTATTTT	CASSDRQFTDTQYF
TRBV5-1	NA	NA	TRBJ2-1	TGCGCCAGCAGCTTGGCTGGGGGGCGAGACAATGAGCAGTTCTTC	CASSLAGGRDNEQFF
TRBV27	NA	TRBD2	TRBJ2-7	TGTGCCAGCAGACCTATAGCGGGACCCACCTACGAGCAGTACTTC	CASRPIAGPTYEQYF
TRBV5-1	NA	TRBD2	TRBJ2-5	TGCGCCAGCAGCTTAGCGGGAGGACAACAAGAGACCCAGTACTTC	CASSLAGGQQETQYF
TRBV7-2	NA	NA	TRBJ1-5	TGTGCCAGCAGCTTAGATGGGGGTTGGCCCCAGCATTTT	CASSLDGGWPQHF
TRBV5-4	NA	NA	TRBJ2-3	TGTGCCAGCAGCGTCCGGGTTGGCGGAGTCACAGATACGCAGTATTTT	CASSVRVGGVTDTQYF
TRBV9	NA	NA	TRBJ2-1	TGTGCCAGCAGCGCGCTGGACGACAATTTGGGTGAGCAGTTCTTC	CASSALDDNLGEQFF
TRBV5-5	NA	NA	TRBJ2-4	TGTGCCAGCAGCTTTGTTGCAGCCAAAAACATTCAGTACTTC	CASSFVAAKNIQYF
TRBV7-2	NA	NA	TRBJ1-4	TGTGCCAGCAGCTTACAGACAGGCTGGGGTGAAAAACTGTTTTTT	CASSLQTGWGEKLFF
TRBV19	NA	NA	TRBJ1-3	TGTGCCAGTACGGGCTCTTTTTGGGCAATAGACCCAAGAGGAAACACCATATATTTT	CASTGSFWAIDPRGNTIYF
TRBV7-9	NA	NA	TRBJ1-5	TGTGCCAGCAGCTTGGGGGGACTAGGCAATCAGCCCCAGCATTTT	CASSLGGLGNQPQHF
TRBV6-4	NA	NA	TRBJ1-1	TGTGCCAGCAGTCGAGGGGACGGTGAAGCTTTCTTT	CASSRGDGEAFF
TRBV5-1	NA	NA	TRBJ2-7	TGCGCCAGCAGCTTGGTCCCTATGAACGAGCAGTACTTC	CASSLVPMNEQYF
TRBV12-2	NA	NA	TRBJ2-3	TGTGCAAGTCGCTTAATGTCAGCACCCCGCACAGATACGCAGTATTTT	CASRLMSAPRTDTQYF
TRBV5-1	NA	NA	TRBJ2-7	TGCGCCAGCAGCAAGGGGGAAAGCTCCTACGAGCAGTACTTC	CASSKGESSYEQYF
TRBV19	NA	NA	TRBJ1-5	TGTGCCAGTAGTACCCAATCAGGAGTAAATCAGCCCCAGCATTTT	CASSTQSGVNQPQHF
TRBV5-1	NA	TRBD1	TRBJ1-1	TGCGCCAGCAGCGGGACAGCGGGGGTCCGGAACACTGAAGCTTTCTTT	CASSGTAGVRNTEAFF
TRBV28	NA	TRBD2	TRBJ2-7	TGTGCCAGCAGTGAGGAGGGACTAGCAACATACGAGCAGTACTTC	CASSEEGLATYEQYF
TRBV4-1	NA	TRBD2	TRBJ2-7	TGCGCCAGCAGCCATGAACTAGCGGATATCTACGAGCAGTACTTC	CASSHELADIYEQYF
TRBV19	NA	TRBD1	TRBJ1-5	TGTGCCAGTGGACCCGGGACAGGGAGCAATCAGCCCCAGCATTTT	CASGPGTGSNQPQHF
TRBV6-6	NA	TRBD2	TRBJ2-2	TGTGCCAGCAGCCAGACTAGCGGGAGAACCGGGGAGCTGTTTTTT	CASSQTSGRTGELFF
TRBV10-3	NA	TRBD1	TRBJ2-1	TGTGCCATCAGTGAGTCAGTCAGGGGGCGGAACAATGAGCAGTTCTTC	CAISESVRGRNNEQFF
TRBV6-1	NA	TRBD2	TRBJ2-7	TGTGCCAGCAGTGAGCGGAGGAGGCTAGCGGGTGGGTACGAGCAGTACTTC	CASSERRRLAGGYEQYF
TRBV27	NA	NA	TRBJ1-1	TGTGCCAGCAGTACGACAGTGAACACTGAAGCTTTCTTT	CASSTTVNTEAFF
TRBV10-3	NA	TRBD1	TRBJ1-1	TGTGCCATCAGTGTCACAGGGGGCACTGAAGCTTTCTTT	CAISVTGGTEAFF
TRBV28	NA	TRBD1	TRBJ2-1	TGTGCCAGCAGACCTACAGGGGGCTCCTACAATGAGCAGTTCTTC	CASRPTGGSYNEQFF
TRBV2	once	TRBD1	TRBJ2-7	TGTGCCAGCCGTCCAGGACAGGTCTCCTACGAGCAGTACTTC	CASRPGQVSYEQYF
TRBV28	NA	NA	TRBJ1-5	TGTGCCAGCAGTCGAAATCTCCCACTCATGGCCCAGCATTTT	CASSRNLPLMAQHF
TRBV6-1	NA	NA	TRBJ1-2	TGTGCCAGCAACTTGTTCTACGGCTACACCTTC	CASNLFYGYTF
TRBV19	NA	TRBD2	TRBJ2-1	TGTGCCAGTAGGCCGACTAGCGGGAGGGTTGATGAGCAGTTCTTC	CASRPTSGRVDEQFF
TRBV4-1	NA	TRBD2	TRBJ2-5	TGCGCCAGCAGCCAAGGGGCTAGCGGGAGGGTCGGGCAGACCCAGTACTTC	CASSQGASGRVGQTQYF
TRBV9	NA	NA	TRBJ2-3	TGTGCCAGCAGCGTAGATGGGGGAGATACGCAGTATTTT	CASSVDGGDTQYF
TRBV5-5	NA	TRBD1	TRBJ2-1	TGTGCCAGCAGCTCCGGGGACAGAGCCAATGAGCAGTTCTTC	CASSSGDRANEQFF
TRBV2	NA	NA	TRBJ2-2	TGTGCCAGCAGTCAGGACTTTAACGGGGAGCTGTTTTTT	CASSQDFNGELFF
TRBV10-3	NA	TRBD1	TRBJ2-7	TGTGCCACCGGGGACAGGGGGCAGGCCTACGAGCAGTACTTC	CATGDRGQAYEQYF
TRBV2	NA	TRBD1	TRBJ1-1	TGTGCCAGCAGTAACGACAGGGGGAACACTGAAGCTTTCTTT	CASSNDRGNTEAFF
TRBV2	NA	TRBD2	TRBJ2-1	TGTGCCAGCAGTGCACTAGCGGGAGTCAATGAGCAGTTCTTC	CASSALAGVNEQFF
TRBV5-4	once	NA	TRBJ2-2	TGTGCCAGCAGCTTGGTTGGTAGTTCCTCCCGTGAGCTGTTTTTT	CASSLVGSSSRELFF
TRBV27	NA	NA	TRBJ1-3	TGTGCCAGCAGTGTAATCAATGGAAACACCATATATTTT	CASSVINGNTIYF
TRBV7-2	NA	TRBD2	TRBJ2-2	TGTGCCAGTAGCTTAAGAAGGGTCGGGAGGAGTGACACCGGGGAGCTGTTTTTT	CASSLRRVGRSDTGELFF
TRBV28	NA	NA	TRBJ1-5	TGTGCCAGCAGTTTATCAGGGTTTAATCAGCCCCAGCATTTT	CASSLSGFNQPQHF
TRBV28	NA	TRBD2	TRBJ2-1	TGTGCCAGCAGTTTAACGACTAGCGGGAGCCACAATGAGCAGTTCTTC	CASSLTTSGSHNEQFF
TRBV28	NA	TRBD1	TRBJ2-7	TGTGCCAGCAGTCCCGGGACAGGGGACTACGAGCAGTACTTC	CASSPGTGDYEQYF
TRBV18	NA	NA	TRBJ1-4	TGTGCCAGCTCATCCCTTTCGGGGTCAACTAATGAAAAACTGTTTTTT	CASSSLSGSTNEKLFF
TRBV7-2	NA	NA	TRBJ1-2	TGTGCCAGCAGCCCTTACCCGGGGGCCTCCCTCTATGGCTACACCTTC	CASSPYPGASLYGYTF
TRBV6-1	NA	NA	TRBJ2-7	TGTGCCAGCTATATCCCGTACGAGCAGTACTTC	CASYIPYEQYF
TRBV28	few	NA	TRBJ2-5	TGTGCCAGCACCTCCAGGGAGACCCAGTACTTC	CASTSRETQYF
TRBV30	NA	TRBD2	TRBJ2-3	TGTGCCCGGAGTGGGGCTAGCGGGAGTATCACAGATACGCAGTATTTT	CARSGASGSITDTQYF
TRBV5-6	NA	TRBD2	TRBJ2-5	TGTGCCAGCAGCTCCAGCCGGGGGGGCGAGACCCAGTACTTC	CASSSSRGGETQYF
TRBV19	medium-sized	NA	TRBJ1-2	TGTGCCAGTAGTATCCGATCAGGGGACCCCTATGGCTACACCTTC	CASSIRSGDPYGYTF